The rows below give T cell receptor beta chains drawn from one sample of a study of cytomegalovirus exposure and HLA in healthy donors. Clones were read by immunoSEQ multiplex PCR, and TCRdb kept only the in-frame ones, dropping some. The table lists around 220,000 clones, 70% to 85% of them singletons, with about 0.23% in the top ten. Input material: PBMCs. The source is a girl aged 2 to 10 in good health and CMV-seronegative. CDR3s leave out the opening cysteine and the closing phenylalanine or tryptophan.

TRBV29-1 10 SATGLGEKLF
TRBV7-8 13 ASSSHLQGATEAF
TRBV29-1 12 SAERLAGDGEQF
TRBV6-1 14 ASSEIPRQIQETQY
TRBV13 13 ASSPTGSGTGELF
TRBV11-1 12 ASSVRTYQETQY
TRBV9 13 ASSVEQGAYEKLF
TRBV5-1 12 ASSFRTGDTEAF
TRBV27 11 ASSLRLSYGYT
TRBV27 14 ASRGGRGQGNYGYT
TRBV2 12 ASSDRTAYNEQF
TRBV19 14 ASSEGQGGAADTQY
TRBV6-1 12 ASSGQFSNYGYT
TRBV4-1 11 ASSQWAREEQY
TRBV9 11 ASSESFNHEQF
TRBV18 11 ASSPAGNEKLF
TRBV5-1 13 ASSLPNSGANVLT
TRBV7-9 11 ASSLGGTGEQF
TRBV14 13 ASSQEDRSAGELF
TRBV5-4 14 ASSLVGQGAKETQY
TRBV5-1 9 ATRAYNEQF
TRBV27 12 ASSLRQTQETQY
TRBV5-4 12 ASSQFGGVYGYT
TRBV20-1 9 SAVRYNEQF
TRBV5-1 13 ASSFGGRPTDTQY
TRBV11-2 12 ASSFYLAENEQF
TRBV7-9 11 ASSPPGVETQY
TRBV2 12 ASSILEGLRDQY
TRBV6-5 13 ASSSGQVRQGPQF
TRBV9 17 ASSVEGTYPRELDNEQF
TRBV6-4 11 ASSDEGNTEAF
TRBV7-2 16 ASSPGLAGGRMPYEQY